The entry below gives a single T cell receptor (beta chain) sequence along with its context. Its cognate antigen is unknown. Sequenced by immunoSEQ multiplex PCR; TCRdb stores in-frame clones only, minus some. The table lists about 14,000 clones, under 90% of them singletons, with about a fifth in the top ten. CDR3 length: 16 residues. The germline V gene encodes CDR1 SGHRS and CDR2 YFSETQ. V was cut by 6 bases and J by 2 bases, with 19 bases left in between. This entry belongs to a study of PD-1 blockade in mismatch repair-deficient tumors. Study-wide context: Patients had 12 mismatch repair-deficient cancer types and were previously treated and progressing.

Findings and limits, study-wide: Rapid post-treatment expansion, then contraction, generally preceding radiologic response, marked tumor-resident clones.

The time point here: approximately 11-day in vitro stimulation with candidate neoantigen peptide 4. TCRs were sequenced from a few patients responding to pembrolizumab. Cells were stimulated about 11 days with each of seven or eight ELISpot-reactive neoantigens. The chain recombines TRBV5-1 with TRBJ2-3; a possible D gene is TRBD1 (6 bases). The sequence was obtained from an adult with mismatch repair-deficient cancer. Sequencing used cells cultured in vitro, obtained from a patient treated with pembrolizumab. The CDR3 DNA follows: TGCGCCAGCACCCCGGACGGGGCAGGGGTCACAGATACGCAGTATTTT. Protein sequence: CASTPDGAGVTDTQYF.